What follows are 18 T cell receptor beta chains derived from one specimen sequenced in a study of blood T cells in healthy people across ages. Then a second PCR, running roughly 7 to 11 cycles, was carried out with a sample-barcoded 5' primer and a J-beta primer mix. TCRdb processed the 5' RACE reads anew with MiXCR; each CDR3 protein has one entry. This table holds more than 800,000 distinct CDR3 sequences, under 45% found once. The sequencing sample was made of blood. These receptors all come from a woman aged 55-69 years in good health.

The chain employs TRBV10-3 and TRBJ1-1; unclear D gene. This CDR3 comprises 14 residues. The germline V gene has CDR1 ENHRY and CDR2 SYGVKD. V lost 1 base and J lost 1, with 7 bases in between. CDR3 bases: TGTGCCATCAGTGAGTGGGATGGGAACACTGAAGCTTTCTTT. Its protein is CAISEWDGNTEAFF.

The J gene is TRBJ2-3, the V gene TRBV4-1; 10 bases align to TRBD2. V lost 2 bases to trimming and J lost 3 bases; unmatched junction nucleotides: 17. Germline V CDR1 and CDR2: MGHRA, YSYEKL. This CDR3 has 20 residues. The CDR3 region is CASSQFPGFSGRAGTDTQYF. The CDR3 nucleotides read TGCGCCAGCAGCCAATTCCCGGGATTCAGCGGGAGGGCCGGGACAGATACGCAGTATTTT.

This chain joins TRBV19 and TRBJ2-7, with 8 bases matching TRBD2. The V gene's germline CDR1 is LNHDA and CDR2 SQIVND (reference sequence). The V and J ends lost 9 bases and 3 bases, in that order; junction bases with no gene match: 22. The CDR3 has 18 residues. CDR3 DNA: TGTGCCAGATCCCCGAGGATAGAAGCGGGAGATTATTTCTACGAGCAGTACTTC. The encoded protein is CARSPRIEAGDYFYEQYF.

This chain links TRBV20-1 with TRBJ1-1; D perhaps matches TRBD1 (5 bases). The CDR3 totals 14 residues. CDR1 is DFQATT, CDR2 SNEGSKA, per germline (reference sequence). V was clipped by 6 bases and J by 2 bases, with 16 bases between them. CDR3 protein: CSASYQGTNTEAFF. CDR3 DNA sequence: TGCAGTGCCAGTTATCAGGGCACAAACACTGAAGCTTTCTTT.

V gene TRBV10-3 combines with J gene TRBJ2-7, with 7 positions matching TRBD2. The V gene's germline CDR1 is ENHRY and CDR2 SYGVKD. V dropped 4 bases and J dropped 2; count of bases not matched to a gene: 11. This CDR3 has 16 amino acids. The CDR3 is CAISGNLNGLAYEQYF. The CDR3 nucleotides read TGTGCCATCAGTGGGAACCTAAATGGACTAGCCTACGAGCAGTACTTC.

This clonotype has just one count. The rearrangement joins TRBV10-2 to TRBJ2-7; 10 bases map to TRBD2. V lost 2 bases, J lost 2 bases, and 6 bases stayed unmatched. CDR1 and CDR2 (germline): WSHSY, SAAADI. The CDR3 has 16 residues. CDR3 coding DNA: TGCGCCAGCAGTGAGCCGAGTGGACTAGCGGCCTACGAGCAGTACTTC. Residues: CASSEPSGLAAYEQYF.

In DNA, the CDR3 is TGTGCCAGTAGTAACAAAGGGGCGTCGAGCAATCAGCCCCAGCATTTT. This gives the protein CASSNKGASSNQPQHF. The rearrangement joins TRBV19 to TRBJ1-5; perhaps TRBD1 as D (5 bases). The CDR3 contains 16 residues. The V end lost 4 bases, the J end lost 1 base, and 14 bases lay between the germline ends. In germline, CDR1 is LNHDA, CDR2 SQIVND (reference sequence).

This clonotype was observed a few times. The chain carries TRBV29-1 and TRBJ2-7, with 7 nucleotides matching TRBD2. CDR3 length equals 14 residues. V trimming: 6 bases; J trimming: 2 bases; junction bases outside the gene matches: 10. Germline CDR1 SQVTM, CDR2 ANQGSEA. The CDR3 here is CSVAAGAGPYEQYF. CDR3 nucleotide sequence: TGCAGCGTCGCCGCAGGAGCGGGGCCCTACGAGCAGTACTTC.

The rearrangement links TRBV20-1 to TRBJ1-1, with 9 bases aligning to TRBD1. The germline V gene encodes CDR1 DFQATT and CDR2 SNEGSKA (reference sequence). The CDR3 is made up of 15 amino acids. The ends lost 1 base at V and 2 bases at J; junction bases unmatched: 5. In DNA, the CDR3 is TGCAGTGCTAGAGTAGGGGGACAGGGAAACACTGAAGCTTTCTTT. Residues: CSARVGGQGNTEAFF.

In this sample, this clonotype turned up a few times. The chain combines TRBV20-1 with TRBJ2-6, with D possibly being TRBD1 or TRBD2 (5 bases each). Trimming left V 6 bases short and J 0 bases short, with 18 bases between. There are 17 residues in the CDR3. Germline V gives CDR1 DFQATT, CDR2 SNEGSKA (reference sequence). The CDR3 loop reads CSARQRQETSGANVLTF. For the CDR3, the DNA is TGCAGTGCCCGACAGCGGCAAGAAACCTCTGGGGCCAACGTCCTGACTTTC.

This rearrangement joins TRBV6-6 to TRBJ2-4; D is uncertain. The end of the DNA aligns better with TRBJ2-5, so the J call may be wrong. CDR1 MNHNY and CDR2 SVGAGI come from the germline V gene (reference sequence). The CDR3 has 14 residues. As DNA, the CDR3 is TGTGCCAGCAGTTACTCGATAGGGAAAGAGACCCAGTACTTC. This encodes CASSYSIGKETQYF.

The chain combines TRBV9 with TRBJ2-5; D might be TRBD1 (6 bases). The CDR3 loop spans 14 amino acids. Germline CDR1 SGDLS, CDR2 YYNGEE. V gave up 0 bases and J gave up 5 bases, with 11 bases separating them. Written as DNA, the CDR3 is TGTGCCAGCAGCGTAGCTAGGGGGTGGGAGACCCAGTACTTC. It specifies CASSVARGWETQYF.

V is TRBV5-1 and J is TRBJ2-1; TRBD2 matches 8 bases. The CDR3 has 13 residues. Germline CDR1 and CDR2: SGHRS and YFSETQ. The V and J ends lost 4 bases and 6 bases, in that order; junction bases with no gene match: 3. The CDR3 loop is CASSRLAFNEQFF. CDR3 in DNA: TGCGCCAGCAGCCGACTAGCGTTCAATGAGCAGTTCTTC.

This clonotype was observed a handful of times. V is TRBV7-9 and J is TRBJ2-3; 9 bases line up with TRBD1. V lost 5 bases and J lost 8; bases outside the gene matches: 11. This CDR3 comprises 15 residues. In germline, CDR1 is SEHNR, CDR2 FQNEAQ (reference sequence). The DNA for the CDR3 is TGTGCCAGCAGCCAGGCCGGGACAGGGACAAGTACGCAGTATTTT. Protein: CASSQAGTGTSTQYF.

This clonotype was seen more than once but under ten times. The chain links TRBV4-1 to TRBJ2-7, with 9 positions matching TRBD1. Looked up from germline, CDR1 is MGHRA and CDR2 is YSYEKL. This CDR3 is 14 amino acids long. J gave up 6 bases and V 6 bases, and 9 bases lay outside the gene matches. The DNA of the CDR3 is TGCGCCAGCAGACAACCGGGACAGGGTCCCGAGCAGTACTTC. This codes for CASRQPGQGPEQYF.

This clonotype was detected a few times. The chain combines TRBV15 with TRBJ2-4, with 8 bases fitting TRBD1. The CDR3 runs 17 residues. Germline CDR1 reads LNHNV; CDR2 reads YYDKDF (reference sequence). V dropped 3 bases and J dropped 0; count of bases not matched to a gene: 7. The CDR3 reads CATSSLAGGAAKNIQYF. DNA for the CDR3: TGTGCCACCAGCAGCCTAGCAGGGGGCGCAGCCAAAAACATTCAGTACTTC.

This clonotype appeared a few times. The chain uses TRBV12-1 and TRBJ2-3; TRBD1, the table's D call, lacks a check against the DNA. TRBV12-1 is assigned pseudogene status. The CDR3 is made up of 16 amino acids. CDR3 residues: CASSYLRGGSTDTQYF. In nucleotides, the CDR3 is TGTGCCAGCAGCTACCTTCGCGGGGGTAGCACAGATACGCAGTATTTT.

In this sample, this clonotype turned up many times. This chain joins TRBV29-1 and TRBJ2-7; D is undetermined. Trimming cost V 3 bases and J 0 bases, with 9 bases left between them. CDR1 is SQVTM, CDR2 ANQGSEA, per germline. This CDR3 contains 13 residues. CDR3 in DNA: TGCAGCGTTGAGGACGCGGACTCCTACGAGCAGTACTTC. Translating gives CSVEDADSYEQYF.